The next 24 T cell receptor beta chains were all read from a single sample in a study of cytomegalovirus exposure and HLA in healthy donors. Clones were sequenced by immunoSEQ multiplex PCR, and TCRdb holds only the in-frame ones, with some missing. The table includes 160,000 or so clones, less than 90% detected once. The sequencing input was PBMCs. These receptors all come from a man aged 25-40 years in good health and CMV-seropositive.

The chain carries TRBV4-3 and TRBJ2-3, with TRBD2 matching over 7 bases. CDR1 is LGHNA and CDR2 is YSLEER in the germline V gene. V trimming: 1 base; J trimming: 3 bases; junction bases outside the gene matches: 13. The CDR3 extends over 18 amino acids. CDR3 coding DNA: TGCGCCAGCAGCCAAGCCTCAAGTTGGGAGGGCGGTACAGATACGCAGTATTTT. Its protein product is CASSQASSWEGGTDTQYF.

This clone appeared a single time. The chain recombines TRBV6-5 with TRBJ1-1; possible D gene TRBD1, 6 bases. Between the trimmed V and J ends, which lost 6 bases and 3 bases, there was a span of 14 bases. This CDR3 contains 14 residues. Germline-derived CDR1 and CDR2 are MNHEY and SVGAGI. The CDR3, as DNA: TGTGCCAGCAGGACACAGGGACCCCACACTGAAGCTTTCTTT. Translation: CASRTQGPHTEAFF.

This clone appeared once. The chain combines TRBV5-1 with TRBJ2-3; a weak D match, TRBD2 (6 bases). The CDR3 is 11 amino acids. Between the trimmed V and J ends, which lost 0 bases and 11 bases, there was a span of 7 bases. Germline assignment: CDR1 SGHRS and CDR2 YFSETQ. The CDR3 DNA reads TGCGCCAGCAGCTTGGGTAGCGGGCAGTATTTT. This gives the protein CASSLGSGQYF.

V and J are TRBV7-3 and TRBJ1-6; 7 nucleotides align to TRBD1. CDR3 length: 14 amino acids. V was pared by 3 bases and J by 8 bases, with 4 bases of the junction left unmatched. The germline V gene encodes CDR1 SGHTA and CDR2 FQGTGA. The CDR3 bases are TGTGCCAGCAGCTTCACAGGGGAAGATTCACCCCTCCACTTT. Translating it yields CASSFTGEDSPLHF.

In this sample, this clone turned up once. The V and J genes are TRBV7-2 and TRBJ2-7, with D perhaps matching TRBD2 (6 bases). From germline, CDR1 is SGHTA and CDR2 FQGNSA. CDR3 size: 14 residues. Trimming stripped 5 bases from V and 1 base from J, with 12 bases between. The CDR3 DNA reads TGTGCCAGCAGCGAGAGACTAGAATCCTACGAGCAGTACTTC. Translating it yields CASSERLESYEQYF.

Notes on this clone: One junction end disagrees with the germline gene, perhaps due to a read error. This chain connects TRBV7-7 to TRBJ2-1; TRBD2 is a possible D gene (6 bases). The CDR3 is made up of 16 amino acids. The germline gives CDR1 SSHAT, CDR2 FNYEAQ (reference sequence). The DNA for the CDR3 is TGTGCTAGCAGCTTAGTTGGGGGGAGCTCCTACAATGAGCAGTTCTTC. This encodes CASSLVGGSSYNEQFF.

The CDR3 reads CASSPREVLAGAGEQYF. CDR3 nucleotide sequence: TGCGCCAGCAGCCCTCGAGAGGTGCTAGCGGGAGCGGGAGAGCAGTACTTC. The chain recombines TRBV4-1 with TRBJ2-7; 10 bases fit TRBD2. CDR3 length: 17 residues. Germline CDR1 MGHRA, CDR2 YSYEKL. With 4 bases clipped from V and 7 bases from J, the junction kept 16 bases outside the gene matches.

This clone was seen just once. The rearrangement links TRBV18 to TRBJ2-7, with D possibly matching TRBD1 (6 bases). CDR1 is KGHSH, CDR2 LQKENI, per germline. Trimming shortened V by 1 base and J by 6 bases, and 16 bases separated the two germline ends. The CDR3 sequence is 15 residues long. The DNA of the CDR3 is TGTGCCAGCTCACCACGGCAGGGGCCTGTTGCCGAGCAGTACTTC. This translates into CASSPRQGPVAEQYF.

The chain has TRBV5-1 and TRBJ2-7; 11 nucleotides align to TRBD2. Losses at the gene ends were 3 bases for V and 4 bases for J; bases not matched to a gene: 3. CDR1 SGHRS and CDR2 YFSETQ come from the germline V gene. The length of the CDR3 is 14 residues. CDR3 nucleotides: TGCGCCAGCAGCTCGACTAGCGGGAATTACGAGCAGTACTTC. Translated, it gives CASSSTSGNYEQYF.

V usage is TRBV11-2 and J usage is TRBJ2-5; perhaps TRBD1 as D (6 bases). Per germline, CDR1 SGHAT and CDR2 FQNNGV. V was clipped by 5 bases and J by 5 bases, with 21 bases between them. This CDR3 contains 16 residues. The CDR3 here is CASSLLGAVRGETQYF. The CDR3 DNA reads as TGTGCCAGCAGCCTCCTGGGGGCGGTGAGGGGGGAGACCCAGTACTTC.

In nucleotides, the CDR3 is TGCGCCAGCAGCCTTAACACGAACACTGAAGCTTTCTTT. Its translation: CASSLNTNTEAFF. The chain uses TRBV4-3 and TRBJ1-1; D is uncertain. V dropped 4 bases and J dropped 1 base, with 7 bases sitting between them. The CDR3 consists of 13 residues. Germline V lookup: CDR1 LGHNA, CDR2 YSLEER.

The V gene is TRBV19, the J gene TRBJ2-1, with D hard to call. CDR3 length equals 13 residues. The germline V gene encodes CDR1 LNHDA and CDR2 SQIVND (reference sequence). With 6 bases removed from V and 2 bases from J, the gap between germline ends came to 8 bases. The CDR3 region is CASRSLPYNEQFF. The CDR3 nucleotides read TGTGCCAGTAGGTCCCTCCCCTACAATGAGCAGTTCTTC.

CDR3: CASSVSTDNYGYTF. CDR3 DNA: TGTGCCAGTAGCGTGTCTACAGATAACTATGGCTACACCTTC. The chain has TRBV19 and TRBJ1-2; D gene ambiguous. The germline CDR1 and CDR2 sequences are LNHDA and SQIVND (reference sequence). Trimming pared 6 bases from V and 1 base from J, leaving 12 bases between. The CDR3 loop spans 14 amino acids.

V usage is TRBV2 and J usage is TRBJ1-2; no reliable D call. Trimming took off 6 bases at V and 4 bases at J, with 18 bases between the two ends. The CDR3 spans 15 residues. Per the germline V gene, CDR1 is SNHLY and CDR2 is FYNNEI. The CDR3 region is CASREARTSGYGYTF. The CDR3 coding sequence is TGTGCCAGCAGGGAGGCCAGGACCTCTGGCTATGGCTACACCTTC.

This sequence joins TRBV5-1 and TRBJ2-2, with 10 bases fitting TRBD2. The V and J ends lost 5 bases and 2 bases, in that order; junction bases with no gene match: 3. CDR3 length: 15 amino acids. Germline-derived CDR1 and CDR2 are SGHRS and YFSETQ. CDR3 in amino acids: CASRTSGSNTGELFF. CDR3 DNA sequence: TGCGCCAGCAGGACTAGCGGGTCCAACACCGGGGAGCTGTTTTTT.

This chain uses TRBV19 with TRBJ1-1, with a possible D match to TRBD1 (5 bases). V was shortened by 4 bases and J by 0 bases, with 9 bases between the two germline ends. This CDR3 contains 14 residues. Germline CDR1 and CDR2: LNHDA and SQIVND (reference sequence). CDR3 amino acids: CASSTPGLNTEAFF. CDR3 DNA sequence: TGTGCCAGTAGTACACCAGGGCTGAACACTGAAGCTTTCTTT.

The count of this clone is one. The rearrangement joins TRBV6-6 to TRBJ2-7, with a weak D call TRBD1 (6 bases). The CDR3 is 14 amino acids. Deletions cut 2 bases from V and 0 bases from J, with 8 bases between. CDR1 and CDR2 from the germline V gene are MNHNY and SVGAGI (reference sequence). This chain's CDR3 is CASSYPGASYEQYF. The CDR3 nucleotides read TGTGCCAGCAGTTACCCAGGGGCCTCCTACGAGCAGTACTTC.

The chain recombines TRBV7-3 with TRBJ1-2; 10 positions agree with TRBD1. CDR1 and CDR2 (germline): SGHTA, FQGTGA. This CDR3 region has 13 residues. After removal of 4 bases from V and 8 bases from J, the junction contained 4 bases not matched to a gene. CDR3 in DNA: TGTGCCAGCAGCTACGACAGGGGGCTAGGCTACACCTTC. It codes for CASSYDRGLGYTF. Together with reference TRBV7-3 and TRBJ1-2, the CDR3 gives the full variable domain: GAGVSQTPSNKVTEKGKYVELRCDPISGHTALYWYRQSLGQGPEFLIYFQGTGAADDSGLPNDRFFAVRPEGSVSTLKIQRTERGDSAVYLCASSYDRGLGYTFGSGTRLTVV.

The rearrangement uses TRBV6-5 and TRBJ2-7; a weak D match, TRBD1 (6 bases). This CDR3 region has 13 residues. V was clipped by 2 bases and J by 5 bases, with 10 bases between them. Germline CDR1 reads MNHEY; CDR2 reads SVGAGI. The CDR3 here is CASSYGQRNEQYF. Written as DNA, the CDR3 is TGTGCCAGCAGTTACGGACAGAGAAACGAGCAGTACTTC.

This chain connects TRBV27 to TRBJ2-5, with 10 bases fitting TRBD2. CDR3 length: 16 amino acids. The V gene end was trimmed by 1 base and the J gene end by 1 base; junction bases not matched to a gene: 3. Germline V gene lookup returns CDR1 MNHEY and CDR2 SMNVEV (reference sequence). The CDR3 protein is CASSLYSGRIQETQYF. CDR3 DNA sequence: TGTGCCAGCAGTTTATATAGCGGGAGGATCCAAGAGACCCAGTACTTC.

The chain combines TRBV4-3 with TRBJ1-4; D is unresolved. CDR1 and CDR2 (germline): LGHNA, YSLEER. The V and J ends lost 1 base and 5 bases respectively, with 11 bases between them. The CDR3 covers 15 residues. The CDR3 DNA reads TGCGCCAGCAGCCAAGGAGTGGGGAGGAATGAAAAACTGTTTTTT. This sequence encodes CASSQGVGRNEKLFF.

The V call is TRBV2, the J call TRBJ2-4; 7 bases agree with TRBD2. The J segment lost 6 bases and the V segment lost 2 bases, leaving 7 bases of the junction unmatched. Germline V gives CDR1 SNHLY, CDR2 FYNNEI. The CDR3 length is 15 residues. This CDR3 is CASSESGLAVNIQYF. The CDR3 DNA reads TGTGCCAGCAGTGAAAGCGGGCTAGCGGTAAACATTCAGTACTTC. The variable domain in full, completed from reference TRBV2 and TRBJ2-4, reads EPEVTQTPSHQVTQMGQEVILRCVPISNHLYFYWYRQILGQKVEFLVSFYNNEISEKSEIFDDQFSVERPDGSNFTLKIRSTKLEDSAMYFCASSESGLAVNIQYFGAGTRLSVL.

This chain uses TRBV5-5 with TRBJ2-7; the D gene is possibly TRBD2 (7 bases). Germline V gene lookup returns CDR1 SGHKS and CDR2 YYEKEE (reference sequence). The V gene lost 2 bases and the J gene lost 2 bases, with 8 bases spanning the gap. The CDR3 extends over 13 amino acids. CDR3 DNA sequence: TGTGCCAGCAGCTTCGGGGGGCCCTACGAGCAGTACTTC. Its protein product is CASSFGGPYEQYF.

The chain employs TRBV12-2 and TRBJ2-5; the table's D gene call, TRBD1, was not cross checked with the DNA. TRBV12-2 is a pseudogene. This CDR3 has 13 residues. CDR3 DNA sequence: TGTGCAAGTCGCCCACAGGGGGCTGAGACCCAGTACTTC. As protein: CASRPQGAETQYF.